This T cell receptor (beta chain) was captured by sequencing in a study of shared clonotypes between healthy human individuals. V shed 0 bases and J 4 bases; nucleotides not matched to a gene: 3. Germline CDR1 SGDLS, CDR2 YYNGEE. The CDR3 runs 14 residues. This clone has only a few counts. With a much larger clone just one base away, this may be a read error. The sample holds other DNA sequences that translate to the same CDR3. Produced via immunoSEQ multiplex PCR; TCRdb's table is partial and in-frame only. The sample shows around 1.1 million clones, approximately 75% of them seen only once. This sequence originates from a young man in good health. Some clones in this sample may be carry-over from other donors' samples. The rearrangement uses TRBV9 and TRBJ2-7; 8 nucleotides agree with TRBD1. The sample was memory CD4+ T cells from PBMCs. Subset indicated: CD45RA-negative fraction. The CDR3 loop reads CASSVGDRGYEQYF. CDR3 coding DNA: TGTGCCAGCAGCGTAGGAGACAGGGGTTACGAGCAGTACTTC.